Listed below are T cell receptor beta chains from one sample, sequenced in a study of T cells in Graves' hyperthyroidism and ophthalmopathy. TCRdb recomputed calls from the multiplex PCR reads with MiXCR, one row per CDR3 protein. The data show hundreds of thousands of distinct CDR3 sequences, approximately 16% seen once. The sequenced material came from blood. These receptors were taken from a woman aged 35 to 49 with Graves' ophthalmopathy. CDR3s include the opening cysteine and the closing phenylalanine or tryptophan. D genes are given only for firm matches. Clone size is given for some rows only: seen once, a few or many times, or a class if the clone is expanded.

d_gene	abundance	j_gene	v_gene	CDR3aa	CDR3nt
TRBD1	many	TRBJ2-5	TRBV6-1	CASSPDRAWQETQYF	TGTGCCAGCAGTCCCGACAGGGCTTGGCAAGAGACCCAGTACTTC
NA	many	TRBJ1-2	TRBV28	CASSLIQRGANYGYTF	TGTGCCAGCAGTTTGATCCAGAGGGGTGCTAACTATGGCTACACCTTC
TRBD2	NA	TRBJ2-3	TRBV20-1	CSAIAGGLGDTQYF	TGCAGTGCTATAGCGGGGGGCCTCGGAGATACGCAGTATTTT
TRBD1	many	TRBJ2-7	TRBV6-6	CASSYGADRPYEQYF	TGTGCCAGCAGTTACGGGGCGGACAGGCCATACGAGCAGTACTTC
NA	many	TRBJ2-1	TRBV12-3/TRBV12-4	CASSVVGSYNEQFF	TGTGCCAGCAGTGTGGTGGGCTCCTACAATGAGCAGTTCTTC
TRBD1	few	TRBJ2-2	TRBV5-1	CASSVRDSYTGELFF	TGCGCCAGCAGCGTCCGGGACAGCTACACCGGGGAGCTGTTTTTT
NA	NA	TRBJ1-2	TRBV30	CAWRILPRWDYGYTF	TGTGCCTGGAGGATCCTCCCTAGATGGGACTATGGCTACACCTTC
NA	many	TRBJ1-3	TRBV19	CASSPVDRSSGNTIYF	TGTGCCAGTAGTCCCGTCGACAGGAGCTCTGGAAACACCATATATTTT
NA	NA	TRBJ2-7	TRBV19	CASSTLRGHTTYEQYF	TGTGCCAGTAGTACACTTCGGGGGCATACTACATACGAGCAGTACTTC
NA	few	TRBJ2-5	TRBV13	CASSSPHSEGAVQETQYF	TGTGCCAGCAGCTCACCCCACTCGGAAGGGGCAGTCCAAGAGACCCAGTACTTC
TRBD2	NA	TRBJ2-1	TRBV28	CASSHIAGGYNEQFF	TGTGCCAGCAGCCATATAGCGGGAGGGTACAATGAGCAGTTCTTC
TRBD1	NA	TRBJ1-5	TRBV7-2	CASSSTGDPSNQPQHF	TGTGCCAGCAGCTCTACAGGGGATCCTAGCAATCAGCCCCAGCATTTT
NA	few	TRBJ2-5	TRBV3-1	CASSHGAGATPGETQYF	TGTGCCAGCAGCCATGGGGCGGGGGCTACTCCCGGAGAGACCCAGTACTTC
NA	many	TRBJ2-6	TRBV28	CASGDSGANVLTF	TGTGCCAGCGGTGACTCTGGGGCCAACGTCCTGACTTTC
TRBD1	few	TRBJ2-1	TRBV5-8	CASSLGQGTSYNEQFF	TGTGCCAGCAGCTTGGGACAGGGCACCTCCTACAATGAGCAGTTCTTC
NA	many	TRBJ2-3	TRBV20-1	CSASADFPPHTQYF	TGCAGTGCTAGCGCGGACTTTCCCCCCCATACGCAGTATTTT
TRBD1	NA	TRBJ2-1	TRBV18	CASSPTPGQGGMNEQFF	TGTGCCAGCTCACCGACCCCGGGACAGGGGGGTATGAATGAGCAGTTCTTC
TRBD1	many	TRBJ1-1	TRBV5-1	CASSWDRSYSSADAFF	TGCGCCAGCAGCTGGGACAGGTCTTACTCCTCGGCTGACGCTTTCTTT
TRBD2	many	TRBJ2-7	TRBV18	CASSPTSGFNEQYF	TGTGCCAGCTCACCGACTAGCGGTTTCAACGAGCAGTACTTC
NA	many	TRBJ2-2	TRBV18	CASSQPSGELFF	TGTGCCAGCTCACAGCCCTCCGGGGAGCTGTTTTTT
NA	many	TRBJ2-4	TRBV20-1	CSARDGTGFIQYF	TGCAGTGCTAGAGATGGAACAGGTTTCATTCAGTACTTC
TRBD1	NA	TRBJ1-6	TRBV13	CASSLGAQGGSPLHF	TGTGCCAGCAGCTTAGGTGCTCAGGGGGGATCACCCCTCCACTTT
NA	few	TRBJ2-3	TRBV27	CASSLFWRVTDTQYF	TGTGCCAGCAGTTTATTTTGGAGGGTGACAGATACGCAGTATTTT
TRBD2	few	TRBJ2-6	TRBV12-3/TRBV12-4	CASSLAPLASGGNVLTF	TGTGCCAGCAGTTTAGCCCCACTGGCTAGCGGGGGCAACGTCCTGACTTTC
TRBD2	few	TRBJ2-5	TRBV3-1	CASSQDLAEETQYF	TGTGCCAGCAGCCAAGACCTAGCGGAAGAGACCCAGTACTTC
NA	few	TRBJ2-3	TRBV4-2	CASSPLPGDTQYF	TGTGCCAGCAGCCCCCTACCCGGAGATACGCAGTATTTT
TRBD2	many	TRBJ2-1	TRBV3-1	CASSQRLADNEQFF	TGTGCCAGCAGCCAACGACTAGCGGACAATGAGCAGTTCTTC
NA	NA	TRBJ2-2	TRBV7-9	CASNVAGPRVGELFF	TGTGCCAGCAACGTTGCGGGACCCAGAGTCGGGGAGCTGTTTTTT
NA	NA	TRBJ1-1	TRBV20-1	CSASLYGTASGSGAFF	TGCAGTGCTTCTCTTTACGGGACGGCGAGTGGGTCGGGAGCTTTCTTT
NA	many	TRBJ1-4	TRBV3-1	CASSQSRVDEKLFF	TGTGCCAGCAGCCAGAGTCGTGTGGATGAAAAACTGTTTTTT
TRBD2	NA	TRBJ2-3	TRBV9	CASSVAPYSGGTDTQYF	TGTGCCAGCAGCGTAGCCCCCTATAGCGGGGGCACAGATACGCAGTATTTT
NA	NA	TRBJ2-7	TRBV10-1	CASRSGSYAQYF	TGCGCCAGCCGCTCTGGCTCCTACGCGCAGTACTTC
NA	NA	TRBJ1-2	TRBV7-9	CASSTSTVNYGYTF	TGTGCCAGCAGCACATCGACCGTAAACTATGGCTACACCTTC
TRBD1	few	TRBJ2-7	TRBV5-1	CASSFGTVGPYEQYF	TGCGCCAGCAGCTTCGGGACAGTGGGCCCCTACGAGCAGTACTTC
NA	many	TRBJ2-3	TRBV5-1	CASRTPIQPDTQYF	TGCGCCAGCAGGACACCCATTCAGCCAGATACGCAGTATTTT
NA	many	TRBJ2-7	TRBV2	CASTDYSSYEQYF	TGTGCCAGCACGGACTACTCCTCCTACGAGCAGTACTTC
TRBD2	many	TRBJ2-1	TRBV7-2	CASSPRLAGGPNEQFF	TGTGCCAGCAGCCCGAGACTAGCGGGGGGGCCTAATGAGCAGTTCTTC
NA	many	TRBJ1-5	TRBV5-1	CASSLGEGHQPQHF	TGCGCCAGCAGCTTGGGGGAGGGACACCAGCCCCAGCATTTT
NA	many	TRBJ2-2	TRBV3-1	CASSLMAGELFF	TGTGCCAGCAGCCTTATGGCCGGGGAGCTGTTTTTT
TRBD2	few	TRBJ2-2	TRBV5-4	CASSSIAGGNTGELFF	TGTGCCAGCAGCTCCATAGCGGGAGGGAACACCGGGGAGCTGTTTTTT
NA	NA	TRBJ2-2	TRBV28	CASSLQQGNTGELFF	TGTGCCAGCAGTCTACAACAGGGGAACACCGGGGAGCTGTTTTTT
NA	many	TRBJ2-7	TRBV6-1	CASSEGAGASYEQYF	TGTGCCAGCAGTGAAGGGGCGGGGGCCTCCTACGAGCAGTACTTC
NA	many	TRBJ2-1	TRBV7-9	CASSPGNSYNEQFF	TGTGCCAGCAGTCCCGGGAACTCCTACAATGAGCAGTTCTTC
NA	many	TRBJ2-1	TRBV30	CAWRQPAYNEQFF	TGTGCCTGGAGGCAGCCCGCCTACAATGAGCAGTTCTTC
TRBD1	many	TRBJ1-2	TRBV6-1	CASRRDRNYGYTF	TGTGCCAGCAGGAGGGACAGGAACTATGGCTACACCTTC
NA	many	TRBJ2-3	TRBV5-8	CASSRYYRGVSDADTQYF	TGTGCCAGCAGCCGTTACTATAGGGGAGTTAGTGACGCAGATACGCAGTATTTT
NA	once	TRBJ2-2	TRBV4-1	CASSQEVRGGPYTGELFF	TGCGCCAGCAGCCAAGAGGTGCGCGGGGGCCCGTACACCGGGGAGCTGTTTTTT
NA	many	TRBJ1-5	TRBV2	CASSDNRNQPQHF	TGTGCCAGCAGTGATAACAGAAATCAGCCCCAGCATTTT
TRBD1	NA	TRBJ1-1	TRBV5-1	CASSFPEGANTEAFF	TGCGCCAGCAGCTTCCCGGAGGGGGCGAACACTGAAGCTTTCTTT
NA	NA	TRBJ1-5	TRBV19	CASQGLAGNGNQPQHF	TGTGCCAGCCAAGGTCTTGCAGGGAACGGCAATCAGCCCCAGCATTTT
TRBD1	many	TRBJ1-1	TRBV27	CASSLGGVTEAFF	TGTGCCAGCAGTCTAGGGGGCGTAACTGAAGCTTTCTTT
NA	NA	TRBJ2-7	TRBV20-1	CSARDIGQSYEQYF	TGCAGTGCTAGAGATATCGGACAGTCCTACGAGCAGTACTTC
TRBD2	many	TRBJ2-7	TRBV20-1	CSASIAGKTYEQYF	TGCAGTGCTAGTATAGCGGGGAAAACCTACGAGCAGTACTTC
TRBD1	many	TRBJ2-1	TRBV27	CATNLGQGHYNEQFF	TGTGCCACCAATTTGGGACAGGGCCACTACAATGAGCAGTTCTTC
NA	NA	TRBJ2-1	TRBV5-1	CASSLKNRGEQFF	TGCGCCAGCAGCCTGAAAAATAGGGGTGAGCAGTTCTTC
NA	many	TRBJ2-7	TRBV7-2	CASSLGGTTGGYEQYF	TGTGCCAGCAGCTTAGGCGGGACAACCGGAGGGTACGAGCAGTACTTC
NA	NA	TRBJ2-1	TRBV12-3/TRBV12-4	CASSSLVRGYNEQFF	TGTGCCAGCAGTTCCCTAGTCCGGGGCTACAATGAGCAGTTCTTC
NA	NA	TRBJ1-1	TRBV20-1	CSASGGGVTEALF	TGCAGTGCTAGCGGTGGGGGAGTCACTGAAGCCCTCTTT
NA	many	TRBJ1-1	TRBV28	CASSLVPEQVEAFF	TGTGCCAGCAGCCTAGTCCCCGAACAGGTTGAAGCTTTCTTT